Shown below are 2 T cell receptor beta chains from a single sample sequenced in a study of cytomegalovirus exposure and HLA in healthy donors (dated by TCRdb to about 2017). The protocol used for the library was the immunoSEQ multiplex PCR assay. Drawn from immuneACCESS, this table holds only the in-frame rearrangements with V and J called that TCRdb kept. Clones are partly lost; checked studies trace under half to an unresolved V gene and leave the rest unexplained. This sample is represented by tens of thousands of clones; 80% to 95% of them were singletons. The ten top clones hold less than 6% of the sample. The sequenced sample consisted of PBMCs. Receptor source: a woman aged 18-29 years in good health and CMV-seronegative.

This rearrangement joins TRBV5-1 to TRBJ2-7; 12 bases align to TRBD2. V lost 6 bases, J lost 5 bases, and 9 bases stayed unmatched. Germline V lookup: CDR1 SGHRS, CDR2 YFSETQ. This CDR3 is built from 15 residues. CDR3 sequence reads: CASNQLAGGLNEQYF. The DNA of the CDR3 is TGCGCCAGCAACCAACTAGCGGGGGGCCTAAACGAGCAGTACTTC.

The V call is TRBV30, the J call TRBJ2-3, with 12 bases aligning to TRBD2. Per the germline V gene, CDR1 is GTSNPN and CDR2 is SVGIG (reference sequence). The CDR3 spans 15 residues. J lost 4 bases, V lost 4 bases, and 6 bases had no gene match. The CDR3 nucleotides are TGTGCCTGGAACCGTCTAGCGGGAGGGCCAGATACGCAGTATTTT. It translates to CAWNRLAGGPDTQYF.